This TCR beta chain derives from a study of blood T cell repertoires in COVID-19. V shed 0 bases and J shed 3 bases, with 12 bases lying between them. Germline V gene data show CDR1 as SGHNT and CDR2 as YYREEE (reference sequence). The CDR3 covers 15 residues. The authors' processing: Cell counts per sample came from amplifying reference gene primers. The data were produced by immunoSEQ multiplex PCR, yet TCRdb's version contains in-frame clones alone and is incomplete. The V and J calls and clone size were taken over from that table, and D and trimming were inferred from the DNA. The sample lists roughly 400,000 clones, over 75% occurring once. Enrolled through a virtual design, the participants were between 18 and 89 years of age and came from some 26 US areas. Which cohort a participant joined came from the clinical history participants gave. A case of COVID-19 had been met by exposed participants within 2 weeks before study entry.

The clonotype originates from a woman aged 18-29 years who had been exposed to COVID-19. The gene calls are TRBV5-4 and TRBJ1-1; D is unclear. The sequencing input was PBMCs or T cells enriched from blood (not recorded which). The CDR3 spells CASSLAMRSDTEAFF. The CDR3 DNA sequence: TGTGCCAGCAGCTTGGCCATGCGGTCGGACACTGAAGCTTTCTTT. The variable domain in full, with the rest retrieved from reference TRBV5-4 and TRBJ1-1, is ETGVTQSPTHLIKTRGQQVTLRCSSQSGHNTVSWYQQALGQGPQFIFQYYREEENGRGNFPPRFSGLQFPNYSSELNVNALELDDSALYLCASSLAMRSDTEAFFGQGTRLTVV.